This T cell receptor beta chain was sequenced in a study of OX40 agonist ivuxolimab in advanced cancers. For the study at large: Prior therapy, whether anti-PD-1, anti-PD-L1 or anti-CTLA-4, was allowed, and roughly 41% had some. Notes on the study in general: Researchers did not determine the expanded peripheral T cells' antigen specificity. Expanded clones tended on average to be more numerous among CD8+ T cells than CD4+.

The CDR3 loop spans 16 amino acids. Between the trimmed V and J ends, which lost 4 bases and 2 bases, there was a span of 16 bases. Germline V gene lookup returns CDR1 SGHDN and CDR2 FVKESK. Comments on this clone: Antigen unknown.

Assay: immunoSEQ multiplex PCR; the TCRdb copy retains only in-frame clones and omits some. Here the sample spans tens of thousands of clones, around nine tenths being singletons. The sequence was obtained from an adult with an advanced solid tumor such as melanoma, head and neck, liver or kidney cancer. The chain couples TRBV14 to TRBJ2-3; either TRBD1 or TRBD2 may supply D (5 bases each). Sequenced here: CD4+ or CD8+ T cells sorted from blood, sampled in a trial of the OX40 agonist ivuxolimab. In nucleotides, the CDR3 is TGTGCCAGCAGCCCCGGGGCCAGGAGAATCACAGATACGCAGTATTTT. It is translated as CASSPGARRITDTQYF.